This T cell receptor beta chain was identified during a study of response to subunit inactivated influenza vaccine. The CDR3 runs 15 residues. V was shortened by 5 bases and J by 0 bases, with 13 bases between the two germline ends. CDR1 and CDR2 (germline): SEHNR, FQNEAQ (reference sequence). TCRdb re-analysed the RT-PCR reads in MiXCR, keeping a single row per CDR3 protein. The data hold approximately 170,000 distinct CDR3 sequences, with around 12% observed a single time. Separately, the same data were catalogued under a study of T cells expressing NK-cell markers. That source reports: Making the TCR beta cDNA relied on 5'RACE template switching with UMIs. Obtained from sorted CD3+CD56+NKG2C+, CD3+CD56+NKG2C- and CD3+CD56-NKG2C+ T cells were the TCR beta repertoires. An anti-gamma-delta TCR antibody restricted sorting to alpha-beta TCR T cells in several experiments.

The source of this sequence is a man aged 50 to 59 who received an inactivated influenza vaccine. This chain links TRBV7-9 with TRBJ1-1, with D possibly matching TRBD1 (6 bases). The material sequenced was CD8+ T cells sorted from PBMCs, taken approximately 12 days after vaccination. CDR3: CASSPWTDLNTEAFF. CDR3 sequence (DNA): TGTGCCAGCAGCCCATGGACAGACCTGAACACTGAAGCTTTCTTT.